The rows below give T cell receptor beta chains drawn from one sample of a study of T cell responses to AZD1222 COVID-19 vaccine. TCRdb's copy holds only in-frame clones and misses some; the assay was immunoSEQ multiplex PCR. The top ten hold 1.3% of the sample, which has 180,000 or so clones, about 90% seen once. Sequencing used peripheral blood, obtained 28 days after the second AZD1222 dose. All receptors come from an adult who received the AZD1222 COVID-19 vaccine. CDR3s include the opening cysteine and the closing phenylalanine or tryptophan. A D gene is named only where the DNA matches it firmly. Size values are once, few and many counts, or a class for expanded clones, and some rows have none.

>TRBV6-1|TRBJ1-6|NA|TRBD1|18
CASSEALAGTGSNSPLHF
TGTGCCAGCAGTGAAGCGCTGGCCGGGACAGGGTCCAATTCACCCCTCCACTTT
>TRBV2|TRBJ2-1|NA|NA|14
CASSDPGGINEQFF
TGTGCCAGCAGTGATCCTGGTGGAATCAATGAGCAGTTCTTC
>TRBV9|TRBJ1-2|NA|TRBD1|14
CASSPGQGDYGYTF
TGTGCCAGCAGCCCAGGACAGGGGGACTATGGCTACACCTTC
>TRBV7-2|TRBJ1-2|NA|NA|13
CASSQSGGGGYTF
TGTGCCAGCAGCCAATCGGGGGGCGGTGGCTACACCTTC
>TRBV7-9|TRBJ1-1|NA|NA|14
CASSRDGGNTEAFF
TGTGCCAGCAGCCGGGATGGGGGGAACACTGAAGCTTTCTTT
>TRBV13|TRBJ1-3|once|NA|16
CASSPRPESSGNTIYF
TGTGCCAGCAGCCCCAGACCGGAAAGCTCTGGAAACACCATATATTTT
>TRBV18|TRBJ2-7|NA|NA|15
CASSLSATAGYEQYF
TGTGCCAGCTCACTCTCGGCTACAGCAGGCTACGAGCAGTACTTC
>TRBV7-2|TRBJ2-7|NA|TRBD2|14
CASSRGLAGNEQYF
TGTGCCAGCAGCCGGGGACTAGCGGGTAACGAGCAGTACTTC
>TRBV3-1/TRBV3-2|TRBJ2-1|NA|TRBD1|16
CASSQGHRTGGNEQFF
TGTGCCAGCAGCCAAGGACACCGGACAGGGGGAAATGAGCAGTTCTTC
>TRBV2|TRBJ2-7|NA|TRBD1|13
CASNRDSSYEQYF
TGTGCCAGCAACAGGGACAGCTCCTACGAGCAGTACTTC
>TRBV6-5|TRBJ1-1|NA|TRBD1|13
CASTRGMNTEAFF
TGTGCCAGCACCAGGGGGATGAACACTGAAGCTTTCTTT
>TRBV6-1|TRBJ1-2|NA|NA|14
CASSEPGRAYGYTF
TGTGCCAGCAGTGAACCTGGGAGAGCCTATGGCTACACCTTC
>TRBV10-3|TRBJ2-5|NA|TRBD2|13
CATTGTSTETQYF
TGTGCCACCACTGGGACTAGTACTGAGACCCAGTACTTC
>TRBV11-3|TRBJ1-6|few|NA|13
CASSQGRNSPLHF
TGTGCCAGCAGCCAAGGGCGGAATTCACCCCTCCACTTT
>TRBV12-3/TRBV12-4|TRBJ2-1|NA|NA|13
CAIRGGVHNEQFF
TGTGCAATCAGGGGGGGAGTACACAATGAGCAGTTCTTC
>TRBV11-3|TRBJ2-3|NA|TRBD2|16
CASSLGLAGETDTQYF
TGTGCCAGCAGCTTAGGACTAGCGGGAGAAACAGATACGCAGTATTTT
>TRBV5-4|TRBJ1-1|NA|NA|13
CASSAGALLEAFF
TGTGCCAGCAGCGCGGGCGCGTTGCTAGAAGCTTTCTTT
>TRBV28|TRBJ1-6|NA|NA|14
CASRDDAGNSPLHF
TGTGCCAGCAGAGATGACGCGGGTAATTCACCCCTCCACTTT
>TRBV5-1|TRBJ2-2|NA|NA|15
CASSLGTGITGELFF
TGCGCCAGCAGCTTGGGGACGGGGATCACCGGGGAGCTGTTTTTT
>TRBV5-1|TRBJ2-1|NA|TRBD2|16
CASSFVGLAFHNEQFF
TGCGCCAGCAGCTTTGTGGGACTAGCCTTTCACAATGAGCAGTTCTTC
>TRBV6-4|TRBJ2-1|NA|TRBD2|16
CASSDSERGGYNEQFF
TGTGCCAGCAGTGACTCGGAGCGGGGGGGGTACAATGAGCAGTTCTTC
>TRBV27|TRBJ2-5|NA|NA|13
CASRLGARETQYF
TGTGCCAGCAGGCTGGGGGCACGGGAGACCCAGTACTTC
>TRBV19|TRBJ1-3|NA|NA|16
CASSPSPGDDGNTIYF
TGTGCCAGTAGTCCCTCCCCAGGGGATGATGGAAACACCATATATTTT
>TRBV5-6|TRBJ2-5|NA|TRBD1|16
CASSLGDRDRQETQYF
TGTGCCAGCAGCTTGGGCGACAGGGACAGACAAGAGACCCAGTACTTC
>TRBV6-6|TRBJ2-5|few|NA|14
CASSYDGPRETQYF
TGTGCCAGCAGTTACGACGGGCCCCGAGAGACCCAGTACTTC
>TRBV6-5|TRBJ1-1|NA|TRBD1|14
CASSSEGANTEAFF
TGTGCCAGCAGTTCGGAGGGGGCGAACACTGAAGCTTTCTTT
>TRBV19|TRBJ1-5|NA|TRBD1|17
CASSMGDRPREEQPQHF
TGTGCCAGTAGTATGGGGGACAGACCAAGGGAAGAACAGCCCCAGCATTTT
>TRBV21-1|TRBJ1-1|once|NA|15
CASRDPSGWRVEAFF
TGTGCCAGCAGGGACCCATCCGGATGGCGGGTCGAAGCTTTCTTT
>TRBV18|TRBJ1-2|NA|TRBD1|17
CASSDLFLGTGTYGYTF
TGTGCCAGCTCAGACCTCTTTCTCGGGACAGGGACCTATGGCTACACCTTC
>TRBV5-4|TRBJ2-3|NA|TRBD2|18
CASSMRPRTSGSTDTQYF
TGTGCCAGCAGCATGAGGCCACGGACTAGCGGAAGCACAGATACGCAGTATTTT
>TRBV29-1|TRBJ1-2|NA|NA|11
CSVEDRGWDTF
TGCAGCGTTGAAGATCGGGGATGGGACACCTTC
>TRBV18|TRBJ1-5|NA|TRBD1|14
CASSPGQGGQPQHF
TGTGCCAGCTCACCGGGACAGGGGGGACAGCCCCAGCATTTT
>TRBV25-1|TRBJ2-7|NA|NA|11
CASSTEYEQYF
TGTGCCAGCTCGACAGAGTACGAGCAGTACTTC
>TRBV5-6|TRBJ2-7|once|NA|15
CASSLGGRWGVEQYF
TGTGCCAGCAGCTTGGGAGGGAGGTGGGGGGTCGAGCAGTACTTC
>TRBV19|TRBJ1-6|NA|TRBD1|15
CASSPRGTVNSPLHF
TGTGCCAGTAGTCCCCGGGGGACAGTCAATTCACCCCTCCACTTT
>TRBV3-1/TRBV3-2|TRBJ1-6|NA|TRBD1|16
CASSQSDRGQGSPLHF
TGTGCCAGCAGCCAAAGTGACAGGGGGCAAGGATCACCCCTCCACTTT
>TRBV7-9|TRBJ1-1|NA|NA|14
CASSLVELNTEAFF
TGTGCCAGCAGCTTAGTTGAGTTGAACACTGAAGCTTTCTTT
>TRBV5-1|TRBJ2-1|NA|TRBD1|15
CASSLLGTGGNEQFF
TGCGCCAGCAGCTTGCTGGGGACAGGGGGGAATGAGCAGTTCTTC
>TRBV2|TRBJ1-4|NA|TRBD1|15
CASSEQGQANEKLFF
TGTGCCAGCAGTGAACAGGGACAGGCTAATGAAAAACTGTTTTTT